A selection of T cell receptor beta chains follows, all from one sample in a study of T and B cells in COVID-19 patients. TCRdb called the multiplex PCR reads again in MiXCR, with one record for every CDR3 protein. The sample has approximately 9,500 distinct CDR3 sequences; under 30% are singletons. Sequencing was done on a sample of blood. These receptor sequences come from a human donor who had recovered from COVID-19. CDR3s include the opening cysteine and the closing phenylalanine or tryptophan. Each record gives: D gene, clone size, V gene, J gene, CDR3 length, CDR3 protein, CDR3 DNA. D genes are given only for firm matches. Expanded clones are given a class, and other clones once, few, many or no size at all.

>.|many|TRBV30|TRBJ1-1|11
CAWSPGAEAFF
TGTGCCTGGAGCCCCGGAGCTGAAGCTTTCTTT
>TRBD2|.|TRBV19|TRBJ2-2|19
CASNPGTSGYIANTGELFF
TGTGCCAGTAATCCCGGGACTAGCGGGTACATCGCGAACACCGGGGAGCTGTTTTTT
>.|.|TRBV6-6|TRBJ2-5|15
CASSEVGAEQETQYF
TGTGCCAGCAGTGAAGTAGGGGCCGAACAAGAGACCCAGTACTTC
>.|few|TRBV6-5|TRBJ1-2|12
CASRPGTYGYTF
TGTGCCAGCAGACCAGGGACGTATGGCTACACCTTC
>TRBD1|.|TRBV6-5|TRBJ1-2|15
CASSYPGTGAYGYTF
TGTGCCAGCAGTTACCCGGGGACAGGAGCATATGGCTACACCTTC
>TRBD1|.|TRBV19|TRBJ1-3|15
CASSTTGSGGNTIYF
TGTGCCAGTAGTACGACAGGGTCGGGAGGAAACACCATATATTTT
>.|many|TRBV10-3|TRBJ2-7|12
CAINEGVDEQYF
TGTGCCATCAATGAGGGAGTCGACGAGCAGTACTTC
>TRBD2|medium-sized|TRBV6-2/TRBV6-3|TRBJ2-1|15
CASSYSETSGHEQFF
TGTGCCAGCAGTTACTCGGAGACTAGCGGACATGAGCAGTTCTTC
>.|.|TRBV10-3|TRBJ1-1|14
CAISDRGGHTEAFF
TGTGCCATCAGCGACCGGGGAGGGCACACTGAAGCTTTCTTT
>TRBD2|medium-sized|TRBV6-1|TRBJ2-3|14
CASSVSGSQDTQYF
TGTGCCAGCAGTGTGAGCGGGAGTCAAGATACGCAGTATTTT
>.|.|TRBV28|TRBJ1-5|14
CASSSLGGGQPQHF
TGTGCCAGCAGTTCTCTCGGGGGTGGTCAGCCCCAGCATTTT
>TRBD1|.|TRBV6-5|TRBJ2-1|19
CASSLRQGAGGGWGDEQFF
TGTGCCAGCAGTTTGAGACAGGGGGCTGGCGGGGGGTGGGGGGATGAGCAGTTCTTC
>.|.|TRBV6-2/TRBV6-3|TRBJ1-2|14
CASSPWTVNYGYTF
TGTGCCAGCAGCCCCTGGACAGTTAACTATGGCTACACCTTC
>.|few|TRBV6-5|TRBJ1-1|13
CASSYTRDTEAFF
TGTGCCAGCAGTTACACCAGAGACACTGAAGCTTTCTTT
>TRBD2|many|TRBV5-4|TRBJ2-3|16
CASYIAGGMYTDTQYF
TGTGCCAGCTATATAGCGGGGGGAATGTACACAGATACGCAGTATTTT
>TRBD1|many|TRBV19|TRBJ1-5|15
CASSGQGAQGQPQHF
TGTGCCAGTAGCGGACAGGGGGCGCAAGGTCAGCCCCAGCATTTT